This TCR beta chain was obtained from a study of regulatory T cells in long-lasting Graves disease. Library construction for TCR beta used iRepertoire HTBI primers and Arm-PCR of CDR3 regions. TCRdb re-derived calls from the multiplex PCR reads in MiXCR, one entry per CDR3 protein. This table holds some 450,000 distinct CDR3 sequences, around 17% found once. Time point of the sample: newly diagnosed GD, antithyroid drugs for less than 3 months. Following extraction of RNA from PBMCs, that RNA was used to make the TCR library. At least ten counts were recorded for this clonotype. The same data also went into a second study, on T cells in Graves' hyperthyroidism and ophthalmopathy.

The sequence derives from a woman younger than 45 with Graves disease. This material consisted of peripheral blood mononuclear cells (PBMCs), taken at new diagnosis, from a patient treated with antithyroid drugs.

The CDR3 reads CASSGSGQGFSYEQYF. CDR3 nucleotide sequence: TGTGCCAGCAGTGGATCGGGACAGGGGTTCTCCTACGAGCAGTACTTC. The gene calls are TRBV6-1 and TRBJ2-7, with 10 bases that match TRBD1. The germline V gene has CDR1 MNHNS and CDR2 SASEGT. The CDR3 length is 16 residues. J was trimmed by 0 bases and V by 4 bases; bases with no gene match: 6.